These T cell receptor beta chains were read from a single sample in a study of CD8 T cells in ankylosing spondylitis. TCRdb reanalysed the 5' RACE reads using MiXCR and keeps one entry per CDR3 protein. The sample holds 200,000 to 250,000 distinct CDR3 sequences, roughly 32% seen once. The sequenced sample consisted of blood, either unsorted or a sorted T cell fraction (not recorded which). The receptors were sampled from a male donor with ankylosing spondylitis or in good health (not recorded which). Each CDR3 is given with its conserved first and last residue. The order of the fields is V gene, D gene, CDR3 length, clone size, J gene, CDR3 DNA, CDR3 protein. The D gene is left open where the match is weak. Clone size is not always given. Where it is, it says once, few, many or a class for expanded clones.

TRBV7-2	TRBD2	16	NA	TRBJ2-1	TGTGCCAGCAGCTTAGTCCTCCGGGGGGGCGGTCTTGAGCAGTTCTTC	CASSLVLRGGGLEQFF
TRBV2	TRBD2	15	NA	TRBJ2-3	TGTGCCAGCAGGGACGACGGGGGGTCAACAGATACGCAGTATTTT	CASRDDGGSTDTQYF
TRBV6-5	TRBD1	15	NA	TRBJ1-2	TGTGCCAGCAGTTACTCCGGGGACAGGGTGGTTGGCTACACCTTC	CASSYSGDRVVGYTF
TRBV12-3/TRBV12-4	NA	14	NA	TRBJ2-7	TGTGCCAGCAGGTGGGGGAGGGGGGCCTACGAGCAGTACTTC	CASRWGRGAYEQYF
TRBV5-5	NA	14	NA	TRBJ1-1	TGTGCCAGCAGGATGGACAAACTGAACGATGAAGCTTTCTTT	CASRMDKLNDEAFF
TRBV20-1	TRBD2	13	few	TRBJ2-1	TGCAGTGCCGTAGCGGGGCACCTTAATGAGCAGTTCTTC	CSAVAGHLNEQFF
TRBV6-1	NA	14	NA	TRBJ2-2	TGTGCCAGCCACAGTGAAACTAGGCCCGGGGAGCTGTTTTTT	CASHSETRPGELFF
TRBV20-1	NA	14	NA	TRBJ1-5	TGCAGTGCTAGAGGTGGGGACACCAATCAGCCCCAGCATTTT	CSARGGDTNQPQHF
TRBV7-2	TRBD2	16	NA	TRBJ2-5	TGTGCCAGCAGCTCGGGACTAGCGGGGGGTAAAGAGACCCAGTACTTC	CASSSGLAGGKETQYF
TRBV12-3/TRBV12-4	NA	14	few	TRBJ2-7	TGTGCCAGCCAGTGGGGATCCGACTCCTACGAGCAGTACTTC	CASQWGSDSYEQYF